What follows are 17 T cell receptor beta chains derived from one specimen sequenced in a study of human T cells and chemical hapten exposure. The time point denotes: pre-sensitization, week 0. Noted treatment: therapeutic diphenylcyclopropenone sensitization with weekly scalp DPC. TCRdb itself ran the RACE reads through MiXCR, one entry per CDR3 protein. Seen here are about 300,000 distinct CDR3 sequences, 5% to 6.5% observed once, and the top ten hold roughly 8.2%. Sequencing used whole blood, obtained in connection with sensitization to the hapten diphenylcyclopropenone (DPC). These receptors originate from a woman under 30 with alopecia areata. Some clones in this sample may be carry-over from other donors' samples.

This clonotype was counted many times. The gene calls are TRBV25-1 and TRBJ1-1, with a tentative D call TRBD1 (5 bases). CDR3 size: 14 residues. Germline V gene data show CDR1 as MGHDK and CDR2 as SYGVNS. The V end lost 4 bases, the J end lost 9 bases, and 18 bases lay between the germline ends. In DNA form, the CDR3 reads TGTGCCAGCAGTGGACCCGGTCGGGGGAGCAAAGCTTTCTTT. Protein sequence: CASSGPGRGSKAFF. The complete variable domain, with remaining parts taken from reference TRBV25-1 and TRBJ1-1, reads EADIYQTPRYLVIGTGKKITLECSQTMGHDKMYWYQQDPGMELHLIHYSYGVNSTEKGDLSSESTVSRIRTEHFPLTLESARPSHTSQYLCASSGPGRGSKAFFGQGTRLTVV.

The sample holds a few counts of this clonotype. The chain has TRBV7-2 and TRBJ1-1, with D perhaps TRBD1 (6 bases). Germline V lookup: CDR1 SGHTA, CDR2 FQGNSA. The CDR3 has 16 amino acids. The V end lost 5 bases, the J end lost 5 bases, and 21 bases lay between the germline ends. The CDR3 sequence: CASSPGADEGRTEAFF. The CDR3 nucleotides are TGTGCCAGCAGCCCGGGGGCGGACGAGGGAAGAACTGAAGCTTTCTTT.

This clonotype was counted a few times. The chain couples TRBV27 to TRBJ1-4, with D possibly being TRBD1 (5 bases). V was trimmed by 5 bases and J by 13 bases, leaving 14 bases between them. Per germline, CDR1 MNHEY and CDR2 SMNVEV (reference sequence). The CDR3 consists of 12 residues. Written as DNA, the CDR3 is TGTGCCAGCAGTCGAGACAGCCAACGACTGTTTTTT. As protein: CASSRDSQRLFF. Looking up the rest from reference TRBV27 and TRBJ1-4 gives the full variable domain: EAQVTQNPRYLITVTGKKLTVTCSQNMNHEYMSWYRQDPGLGLRQIYYSMNVEVTDKGDVPEGYKVSRKEKRNFPLILESPSPNQTSLYFCASSRDSQRLFFGSGTQLSVL.

This clonotype was observed many times. This chain links TRBV5-1 with TRBJ1-1; D call uncertain. Germline V lookup: CDR1 SGHRS, CDR2 YFSETQ. The ends were cut back, 3 bases at V and 3 bases at J, with 9 bases in the middle. The CDR3 contains 13 residues. CDR3 in amino acids: CASSSQGYTEAFF. The CDR3 DNA follows: TGCGCCAGCAGCTCTCAAGGGTACACTGAAGCTTTCTTT.

The gene calls are TRBV4-3 and TRBJ1-6; D remains unclear. This CDR3 spans 16 amino acids. In germline, CDR1 is LGHNA, CDR2 YSLEER. Trimming took 10 bases from V and 0 from J, leaving 16 bases between them. The CDR3 coding sequence is TGCGCCACCAGGACCGCTCTTAGCTCCTATAATTCACCCCTCCACTTT. Its translation is CATRTALSSYNSPLHF.

This clonotype came up many times. The chain recombines TRBV3-1 with TRBJ1-2; 8 bases map to TRBD1. The J segment lost 3 bases and the V segment lost 4 bases, leaving 1 base of the junction unmatched. CDR1 is LGHDT and CDR2 is YNNKEL in the germline V gene (reference sequence). The CDR3 runs to 13 residues. For the CDR3, the DNA is TGTGCCAGCAGCCCGACAGGGGACTATGGCTACACCTTC. Amino acids: CASSPTGDYGYTF. Combining the CDR3 with reference TRBV3-1 and TRBJ1-2 gives the whole variable domain DTAVSQTPKYLVTQMGNDKSIKCEQNLGHDTMYWYKQDSKKFLKIMFSYNNKELIINETVPNRFSPKSPDKAHLNLHINSLELGDSAVYFCASSPTGDYGYTFGSGTRLTVV.

This clonotype was seen more than once but under ten times. The chain uses TRBV2 and TRBJ1-5, with 7 bases lining up with TRBD1. From germline, CDR1 is SNHLY and CDR2 FYNNEI. This CDR3 is 18 amino acids long. The ends lost 6 bases at V and 0 bases at J; junction bases unmatched: 14. In DNA, the CDR3 is TGTGCCAGCAGGGGGGGAACGACAGGGAGCTTTAGCAATCAGCCCCAGCATTTT. This codes for CASRGGTTGSFSNQPQHF.

Note on this clonotype: One end of the junction does not line up with germline, which may come from a read error. The J gene is TRBJ1-6, the V gene TRBV9; the D is unclear. Germline assignment: CDR1 SGDLS and CDR2 YYNGEE. The CDR3 is 17 residues long. The CDR3, as DNA: TGTGCCAGCAACGTAGCTGAGTCACTCCTTTATAATTCACCCCTCCACTTT. It specifies CASNVAESLLYNSPLHF.

V and J are TRBV6-5 and TRBJ1-6, with 8 bases aligning to TRBD1. The CDR3 length is 16 residues. Germline CDR1 is MNHEY and CDR2 is SVGAGI. With V trimmed by 2 bases and J by 10 bases, 10 bases remained unmatched. The CDR3 reads CASSYAGTGHLSPLHF. The CDR3 DNA sequence: TGTGCCAGCAGTTACGCCGGGACAGGCCATCTATCACCCCTCCACTTT.

The rearrangement uses TRBV27 and TRBJ2-1; possibly TRBD1 or TRBD2 for D (5 bases each). V lost 3 bases, J lost 5 bases, and 26 bases lay in between. The germline V gene encodes CDR1 MNHEY and CDR2 SMNVEV (reference sequence). This CDR3 comprises 19 residues. CDR3 coding DNA: TGTGCCAGCAGTTTGTCGGGGTTCTTGGGGACCTCCCCGGACAATGAGCAGTTCTTC. Translated, it gives CASSLSGFLGTSPDNEQFF.

Ten or more counts support this clonotype. The J gene is TRBJ2-3, the V gene TRBV6-2 or TRBV6-3, with D tentatively TRBD1 (5 bases). Germline values: CDR1 MNHEY, CDR2 SVGEGT. The V gene lost 7 bases and the J gene lost 5 bases, with 7 bases spanning the gap. This CDR3 region has 11 residues. CDR3 in DNA: TGTGCCAGCACCCAGGGAGATACGCAGTATTTT. Translated, it gives CASTQGDTQYF.

This clonotype was detected many times. The chain couples TRBV5-1 to TRBJ1-1; D ambiguous. The ends were cut back, 4 bases at V and 9 bases at J, with 13 bases in the middle. CDR3 length equals 12 residues. Germline V lookup: CDR1 SGHRS, CDR2 YFSETQ. This CDR3 is CASSPGEQKAFF. For the CDR3, the DNA is TGCGCCAGCAGCCCCGGGGAGCAAAAAGCTTTCTTT.

This clonotype has a count of ten or more. This sequence joins TRBV12-5 and TRBJ1-2, with D possibly being TRBD1 (6 bases). CDR3 length: 16 amino acids. With 5 bases removed from V and 4 bases from J, the gap between germline ends came to 20 bases. The germline V gene encodes CDR1 LGHNT and CDR2 FRNRAP. The CDR3 DNA is TGTGCTAGTGGTCCCGACCCCAAGGACAGCTTCTATGGCTACACCTTC. Its translation: CASGPDPKDSFYGYTF.

This clonotype was picked up many times. V and J are TRBV6-2 or TRBV6-3 and TRBJ2-6; D possibly corresponds to TRBD1 (6 bases). This CDR3 is 18 amino acids long. Trimming cost V 0 bases and J 0 bases, with 12 bases left between them. Germline values: CDR1 MNHEY, CDR2 SVGEGT. CDR3 DNA: TGTGCCAGCAGTTACTCGGAGACAGGACCCTCTGGGGCCAACGTCCTGACTTTC. Translation: CASSYSETGPSGANVLTF.

This clonotype was counted many times. This chain uses TRBV18 with TRBJ1-2, with 7 bases matching TRBD1. Trimming took 3 bases from V and 7 from J; bases not matched to a gene: 14. Looked up from germline, CDR1 is KGHSH and CDR2 is LQKENI. The CDR3 extends over 16 amino acids. The CDR3 region has the DNA TGTGCCAGCTCACCGAACGGGGTGCAGGGGGTACTTGGCTACACCTTC. Encoded protein: CASSPNGVQGVLGYTF. The full variable domain, with the rest looked up from reference TRBV18 and TRBJ1-2, is NAGVMQNPRHLVRRRGQEARLRCSPMKGHSHVYWYRQLPEEGLKFMVYLQKENIIDESGMPKERFSAEFPKEGPSILRIQQVVRGDSAAYFCASSPNGVQGVLGYTFGSGTRLTVV.

This clonotype was recorded many times. The V call is TRBV29-1, the J call TRBJ2-5; 7 bases match TRBD2. Per germline, CDR1 SQVTM and CDR2 ANQGSEA. The CDR3 contains 14 residues. The CDR3 region has the DNA TGCACCTTTAAGGGGAGGGGAAATCAAGAGACCCAGTACTTC. Protein: CTFKGRGNQETQYF.

The rearrangement uses TRBV4-1 and TRBJ1-4; 8 nucleotides align to TRBD1. The CDR3 loop spans 14 amino acids. The germline gives CDR1 MGHRA, CDR2 YSYEKL. V trimming: 4 bases; J trimming: 4 bases; junction bases outside the gene matches: 2. For the CDR3, the DNA is TGCGCCAGCAGCCGGGGACAGGTTAATGAAAAACTGTTTTTT. Its translation: CASSRGQVNEKLFF.